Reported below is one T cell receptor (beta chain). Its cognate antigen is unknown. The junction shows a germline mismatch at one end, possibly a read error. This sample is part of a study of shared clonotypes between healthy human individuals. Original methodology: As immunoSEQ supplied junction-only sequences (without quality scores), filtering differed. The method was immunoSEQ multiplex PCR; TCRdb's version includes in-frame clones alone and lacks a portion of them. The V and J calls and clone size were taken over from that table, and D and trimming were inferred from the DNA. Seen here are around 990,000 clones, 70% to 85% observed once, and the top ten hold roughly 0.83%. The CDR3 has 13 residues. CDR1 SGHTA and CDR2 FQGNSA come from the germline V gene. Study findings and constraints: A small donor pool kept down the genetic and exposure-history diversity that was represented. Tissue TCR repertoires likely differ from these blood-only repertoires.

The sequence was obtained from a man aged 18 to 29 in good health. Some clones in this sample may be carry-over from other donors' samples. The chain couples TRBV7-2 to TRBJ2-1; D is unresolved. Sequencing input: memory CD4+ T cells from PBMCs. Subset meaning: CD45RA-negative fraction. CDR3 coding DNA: TGTGCCGGCAGCTTAGGTCAAGGCGGTGAGCAGTTCTTC. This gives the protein CAGSLGQGGEQFF. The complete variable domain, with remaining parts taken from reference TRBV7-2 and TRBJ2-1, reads GAGVSQSPSNKVTEKGKDVELRCDPISGHTALYWYRQSLGQGLEFLIYFQGNSAPDKSGLPSDRFSAERTGGSVSTLTIQRTQQEDSAVYLCAGSLGQGGEQFFGPGTRLTVL.